This record looks at one T cell receptor beta chain sequence and its context. This CDR3 has 14 residues. Germline V gene sequence: CDR1 WNHNN, CDR2 SYGVQD (reference sequence). Trimming removed 6 bases from V and 6 bases from J, with 15 bases in between. The sample belongs to a study of blood T cell repertoires in COVID-19. Whole-study context: Some COVID-19 samples were acute and others convalescent; all came from the United States, Italy and Spain. The cDNA or gDNA used as material had been derived from T cells, B-cell-depleted T cells, or PBMCs.

Study processing details: For nucleated cells, counts were estimated from reference gene primer amplification. Clones were read by immunoSEQ multiplex PCR, and TCRdb kept only the in-frame ones, dropping some. D and trimming come from the DNA, and the V and J calls and clone size come from that table. The sample lists about 190,000 clones; 80% to 95% were seen once. Sequencing input: peripheral blood. The origin of this receptor is a man aged 50-59 years with acute or convalescent COVID-19. The chain carries TRBV10-1 and TRBJ2-1, with D perhaps TRBD1 (7 bases). The CDR3 sequence: CASSPTGTSNEQFF. CDR3 sequence (DNA): TGCGCCAGCAGCCCGACAGGGACTTCCAATGAGCAGTTCTTC.